This TCR beta chain was retrieved from a study of blood T cell repertoires in COVID-19. The protocol was immunoSEQ multiplex PCR, while the TCRdb copy is restricted to in-frame clones and leaves out a portion. The sample records tens of thousands of clones, 80% to 90% being singletons. This CDR3 has 15 residues. The junction had 6 bases not matched to a gene; V was cut back by 0 bases and J by 5 bases. CDR1 is SGHRS, CDR2 YFSETQ, per germline. A single count supports this clone. V gene TRBV5-1 combines with J gene TRBJ2-5; 8 nucleotides agree with TRBD2. The sequence was obtained from a woman of 80 years or more with acute or convalescent COVID-19. The specimen sequenced was peripheral blood. CDR3 DNA sequence: TGCGCCAGCAGCTTGGTAACGGGAGGGACGGAGACCCAGTACTTC. It specifies CASSLVTGGTETQYF.